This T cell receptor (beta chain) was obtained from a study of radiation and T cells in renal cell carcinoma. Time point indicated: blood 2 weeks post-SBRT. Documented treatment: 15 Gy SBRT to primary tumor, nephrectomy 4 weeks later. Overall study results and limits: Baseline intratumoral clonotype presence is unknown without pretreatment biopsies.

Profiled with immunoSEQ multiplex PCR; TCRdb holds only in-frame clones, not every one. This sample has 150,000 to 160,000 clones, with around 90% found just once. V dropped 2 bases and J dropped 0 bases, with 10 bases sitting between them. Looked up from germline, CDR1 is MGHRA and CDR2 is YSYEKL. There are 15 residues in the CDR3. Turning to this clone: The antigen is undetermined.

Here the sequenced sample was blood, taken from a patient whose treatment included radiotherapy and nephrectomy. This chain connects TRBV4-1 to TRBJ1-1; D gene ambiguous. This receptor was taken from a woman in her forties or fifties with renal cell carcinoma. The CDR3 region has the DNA TGCGCCAGCAGCCAAAGAAAAAACTTGAACACTGAAGCTTTCTTT. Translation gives CASSQRKNLNTEAFF.